Listed here are 29 T cell receptor beta chains from one sample, sequenced in a study of shared clonotypes between healthy human individuals. Sequenced by immunoSEQ multiplex PCR; TCRdb stores in-frame clones only, minus some. The sample holds 900,000 to 1,200,000 clones; approximately 80% are singletons and the top ten take 0.55% to 0.7%. The specimen was memory CD4+ T cells from PBMCs. Subset meaning: CD45RA-negative fraction. Receptor source: a man younger than 35 in good health. Some clones in this sample may be carry-over from other donors' samples.

The sample holds a few counts of this clone. J is TRBJ2-4 and V is TRBV2; 11 nucleotides line up with TRBD2. The length of the CDR3 is 15 residues. The V segment lost 8 bases and the J segment 8 bases; nucleotides outside the gene matches: 11. Per germline, CDR1 SNHLY and CDR2 FYNNEI. Here the CDR3 DNA reads TGTGCCAGCCGAAGTCCCGGGACTAGCGGAGACATTCAGTACTTC. Translating gives CASRSPGTSGDIQYF.

The gene calls are TRBV6-5 and TRBJ1-5, with D unresolved. Looked up from germline, CDR1 is MNHEY and CDR2 is SVGAGI. The V end lost 2 bases, the J end lost 4 bases, and 6 bases lay between the germline ends. The CDR3 runs 13 residues. The CDR3 region has the DNA TGTGCCAGCAGTTACGCCCCGAATCAGCCCCAGCATTTT. Protein: CASSYAPNQPQHF.

The chain recombines TRBV6-6 with TRBJ1-3; no clear D gene. V was trimmed by 5 bases and J by 4 bases, leaving 12 bases between them. Germline loops: CDR1 MNHNY, CDR2 SVGAGI (reference sequence). This CDR3 is 14 amino acids long. The CDR3 is CASSPPLLGNTIYF. The DNA for the CDR3 is TGTGCCAGCAGTCCACCCTTGTTAGGAAACACCATATATTTT.

The chain joins TRBV5-1 to TRBJ2-5; TRBD1 or TRBD2 may be the D gene (6 bases each). Trimming took off 2 bases at V and 5 bases at J, with 16 bases between the two ends. Germline CDR1 SGHRS, CDR2 YFSETQ. The CDR3 length is 15 residues. The CDR3 bases are TGCGCCAGCAGCTTAATACGGGGGCCCGTGGAGACCCAGTACTTC. It codes for CASSLIRGPVETQYF.

The CDR3 sequence is CASSYTTGATGELFF. CDR3 sequence (DNA): TGTGCCAGCAGTTATACTACAGGGGCCACCGGGGAGCTGTTTTTT. V and J are TRBV11-2 and TRBJ2-2, with TRBD1 identical over 7 bases. The CDR3 loop spans 15 amino acids. The germline V gene has CDR1 SGHAT and CDR2 FQNNGV. With 6 bases clipped from V and 4 bases from J, the junction kept 8 bases outside the gene matches.

The chain employs TRBV30 and TRBJ1-5; perhaps TRBD1 as D (6 bases). V was clipped by 0 bases and J by 8 bases, with 14 bases between them. Germline CDR1 reads GTSNPN; CDR2 reads SVGIG (reference sequence). CDR3 length equals 14 residues. In DNA form, the CDR3 reads TGTGCCTGGAGTGTACCAGGGGCTAGGGAGCCCCAGCATTTT. Protein: CAWSVPGAREPQHF.

The rearrangement uses TRBV27 and TRBJ1-2; D remains unclear. CDR1 is MNHEY, CDR2 SMNVEV, per germline (reference sequence). Between the trimmed V and J ends, which lost 3 bases and 4 bases, there was a span of 9 bases. This CDR3 comprises 13 residues. CDR3 in DNA: TGTGCCAGCAGTTTTAACCACCTCTATGGCTACACCTTC. It yields the protein CASSFNHLYGYTF.

This chain links TRBV7-7 with TRBJ2-7; 13 bases match TRBD2. This CDR3 contains 16 residues. CDR1 and CDR2 (germline): SSHAT, FNYEAQ (reference sequence). J lost 6 bases, V lost 1 base, and 6 bases had no gene match. The CDR3 loop reads CASSLVLTSGRGEQYF. In nucleotides, the CDR3 is TGTGCCAGCAGCTTAGTGCTTACTAGCGGGAGGGGCGAGCAGTACTTC. Full variable domain (remainder filled in from reference TRBV7-7 and TRBJ2-7): GAGVSQSPRYKVTKRGQDVTLRCDPISSHATLYWYQQALGQGPEFLTYFNYEAQPDKSGLPSDRFSAERPEGSISTLTIQRTEQRDSAMYRCASSLVLTSGRGEQYFGPGTRLTVT.

The genes are TRBV5-4 and TRBJ1-2; D is perhaps TRBD1 (6 bases). Trimming pared 1 base from V and 4 bases from J, leaving 20 bases between. Germline CDR1 reads SGHNT; CDR2 reads YYREEE (reference sequence). This CDR3 is 17 amino acids long. Written as DNA, the CDR3 is TGTGCCAGCAGCTTGTTGCAGGGGACCCTCAGGGCCTATGGCTACACCTTC. Translation gives CASSLLQGTLRAYGYTF.

The V call is TRBV6-1, the J call TRBJ2-4; either TRBD1 or TRBD2 may fit D (5 bases each). Germline lookup yields CDR1 MNHNS and CDR2 SASEGT. The CDR3 is 20 amino acids. V was trimmed by 3 bases and J by 0 bases, leaving 24 bases between them. CDR3 sequence: CASSERGRGERSVAKNIQYF. DNA of the CDR3: TGTGCCAGCAGTGAGAGAGGAAGAGGGGAGAGATCTGTAGCCAAAAACATTCAGTACTTC.

The J gene is TRBJ2-1, the V gene TRBV15; possible D gene TRBD2, 6 bases. There are 15 residues in the CDR3. Germline assignment: CDR1 LNHNV and CDR2 YYDKDF (reference sequence). The V gene lost 1 base and the J gene lost 4 bases, with 11 bases spanning the gap. CDR3 nucleotides: TGTGCCACCAGCAGAGCTGGGGCGGGATACAATGAGCAGTTCTTC. Its protein product is CATSRAGAGYNEQFF.

The chain has TRBV28 and TRBJ2-7, with D hard to call. Per germline, CDR1 MDHEN and CDR2 SYDVKM. This CDR3 contains 13 residues. V dropped 8 bases and J dropped 5 bases, with 16 bases sitting between them. The CDR3 sequence: CASGRRLDDEQYF. For the CDR3, the DNA is TGTGCCAGCGGGCGGCGGTTGGACGACGAGCAGTACTTC.

The rearrangement links TRBV9 to TRBJ1-2; D gene uncertain. V was shortened by 2 bases and J by 5 bases, with 13 bases between the two germline ends. This CDR3 is built from 14 residues. Germline V lookup: CDR1 SGDLS, CDR2 YYNGEE. The DNA of the CDR3 is TGTGCCAGCAGCGTTCTGGGTACCCCTTATGGCTACACCTTC. This translates into CASSVLGTPYGYTF. The full variable domain, rest sourced from reference TRBV9 and TRBJ1-2, is DSGVTQTPKHLITATGQRVTLRCSPRSGDLSVYWYQQSLDQGLQFLIQYYNGEERAKGNILERFSAQQFPDLHSELNLSSLELGDSALYFCASSVLGTPYGYTFGSGTRLTVV.

Note on this clone: This likely traces to a read error, being one base from a far larger clone. The missing conserved phenylalanine or tryptophan at the end of this CDR3 makes a read error likely. V usage is TRBV30 and J usage is TRBJ1-1, with D possibly being TRBD1 (6 bases). The ends were cut back, 0 bases at V and 11 bases at J, with 10 bases in the middle. The V gene's germline CDR1 is GTSNPN and CDR2 SVGIG (reference sequence). The CDR3 consists of 11 residues. The CDR3, as DNA: TGTGCCTGGAGTGTACACAGGGCCGCTTTCTCT. Its translation is CAWSVHRAAFS.

V usage is TRBV4-3 and J usage is TRBJ1-4; D unclear. Germline V gene data show CDR1 as LGHNA and CDR2 as YSLEER. Deletions cut 0 bases from V and 4 bases from J, with 9 bases between. CDR3 length equals 15 residues. CDR3 amino acids: CASSQDRSYNEKLFF. The CDR3 DNA reads as TGCGCCAGCAGCCAAGACAGGTCTTATAATGAAAAACTGTTTTTT.

J is TRBJ2-5 and V is TRBV5-5; D not certain. The ends were cut back, 1 base at V and 2 bases at J, with 9 bases in the middle. The CDR3 is 14 residues long. Per germline, CDR1 SGHKS and CDR2 YYEKEE (reference sequence). In DNA, the CDR3 is TGTGCCAGCAGCTTGTCAGATAGGCAAGAGACCCAGTACTTC. Protein: CASSLSDRQETQYF.

The rearrangement joins TRBV7-3 to TRBJ2-3; D may be TRBD2 (7 bases). The germline CDR1 and CDR2 sequences are SGHTA and FQGTGA. V lost 5 bases to trimming and J lost 9 bases, with 9 bases between them. The CDR3 totals 11 residues. CDR3 DNA: TGTGCCAGCAGCAGGGGGGGAACGCAGTATTTT. Encoded protein: CASSRGGTQYF.

This clone came up many times. The rearrangement links TRBV7-9 to TRBJ2-3; TRBD2 matches at 7 bases. The CDR3 sequence is 16 residues long. CDR1 is SEHNR, CDR2 FQNEAQ, per germline (reference sequence). The V and J ends lost 5 bases and 0 bases, in that order; junction bases with no gene match: 8. The CDR3 loop is CASSGGGSGSTDTQYF. Here the CDR3 DNA reads TGTGCCAGCAGCGGAGGTGGTAGCGGGAGCACAGATACGCAGTATTTT.

The DNA for the CDR3 is TGTGCCTGGAGTGTACGAGGGACAGGGGGCAGCCAAAGATACAATGAGCAGTTCTTC. This translates into CAWSVRGTGGSQRYNEQFF. This rearrangement joins TRBV30 to TRBJ2-1; the match to TRBD1 covers 12 bases. CDR3 length: 19 residues. J was trimmed by 4 bases and V by 0 bases; bases with no gene match: 13. Germline CDR1 reads GTSNPN; CDR2 reads SVGIG (reference sequence).

The V gene is TRBV7-9, the J gene TRBJ1-2; the D is unclear. The V end lost 5 bases, the J end lost 5 bases, and 9 bases lay between the germline ends. The germline CDR1 and CDR2 sequences are SEHNR and FQNEAQ (reference sequence). The CDR3 extends over 12 amino acids. CDR3 nucleotide sequence: TGTGCCAGCAGCCCCGGGGAATATGGCTACACCTTC. Translated: CASSPGEYGYTF.

In this sample, this clone turned up once. The chain links TRBV4-3 to TRBJ1-3; D remains unclear. The V gene's germline CDR1 is LGHNA and CDR2 YSLEER. The CDR3 contains 13 residues. Trimming took off 4 bases at V and 0 bases at J, with 4 bases between the two ends. DNA for the CDR3: TGCGCCAGCAGCCGAGTCTCTGGAAACACCATATATTTT. This gives the protein CASSRVSGNTIYF.

The chain is built from TRBV5-1 and TRBJ2-2, with 9 bases lining up with TRBD1. From germline, CDR1 is SGHRS and CDR2 YFSETQ. CDR3 length: 15 residues. V shed 4 bases, J shed 3 bases, and the junction held 4 bases outside the gene matches. The chain's CDR3 is CASSPRTGDTGELFF. CDR3 sequence (DNA): TGCGCCAGCAGCCCACGGACAGGGGACACCGGGGAGCTGTTTTTT.

Here the CDR3 DNA reads TGCAGCGTTGGAGGGACTAGGAGCGATCAGCCCCAGCATTTT. Translated, it gives CSVGGTRSDQPQHF. V and J are TRBV29-1 and TRBJ1-5; a weak D match, TRBD1 (5 bases). The CDR3 spans 14 residues. CDR1 and CDR2 (germline): SQVTM, ANQGSEA. V was cut by 4 bases and J by 5 bases, with 15 bases left in between.

The V and J genes are TRBV5-8 and TRBJ1-5, with a possible D match to TRBD1 (6 bases). The CDR3 covers 17 residues. V was pared by 4 bases and J by 2 bases, with 19 bases between. Germline lookup yields CDR1 SGHTS and CDR2 YDEGEE. CDR3 sequence reads: CASSVNRDKGGNQPQHF. In DNA, the CDR3 is TGTGCCAGCAGCGTAAACCGGGACAAAGGAGGCAATCAGCCCCAGCATTTT.

The V call is TRBV7-3, the J call TRBJ2-7; D not resolved. There are 14 residues in the CDR3. V shed 0 bases and J shed 3 bases, with 9 bases lying between them. Germline V gene sequence: CDR1 SGHTA, CDR2 FQGTGA. CDR3 amino acids: CASSLTSNSYEQYF. The CDR3 DNA reads as TGTGCCAGCAGCTTAACGAGCAACAGCTACGAGCAGTACTTC.

This clone was picked up many times. The same CDR3 arises from other DNA sequences in this sample as well. V is TRBV9 and J is TRBJ2-7; 10 nucleotides align to TRBD2. This CDR3 has 16 amino acids. The junction had 10 bases not matched to a gene; V was cut back by 4 bases and J by 3 bases. Germline V gives CDR1 SGDLS, CDR2 YYNGEE. The CDR3: CASSPYRLAGFYEQYF. The CDR3 bases are TGTGCCAGCAGCCCCTATAGACTAGCGGGTTTCTACGAGCAGTACTTC.

The chain employs TRBV7-2 and TRBJ2-4, with D perhaps matching TRBD2 (5 bases). The germline V gene encodes CDR1 SGHTA and CDR2 FQGNSA. This CDR3 has 13 amino acids. V gave up 8 bases and J gave up 4 bases, with 12 bases separating them. The CDR3, as DNA: TGTGCCAGCGCCGAGGGCAGAAAAAACATTCAGTACTTC. Protein: CASAEGRKNIQYF.

The rearrangement uses TRBV5-1 and TRBJ2-1; D is unclear. The CDR3 length is 13 residues. V dropped 0 bases and J dropped 10 bases, with 11 bases sitting between them. From germline, CDR1 is SGHRS and CDR2 YFSETQ. The CDR3 sequence is CASSLGAVWEQFF. DNA for the CDR3: TGCGCCAGCAGCTTGGGGGCCGTGTGGGAGCAGTTCTTC.

This clone was detected once. The chain carries TRBV28 and TRBJ2-7, with D perhaps TRBD2 (6 bases). Germline V lookup: CDR1 MDHEN, CDR2 SYDVKM. V was shortened by 4 bases and J by 1 base, with 14 bases between the two germline ends. The CDR3 extends over 15 amino acids. CDR3 sequence (DNA): TGTGCCAGCAGTTCCTCCTGGACTATATCCTACGAGCAGTACTTC. Residues: CASSSSWTISYEQYF.